This is a list of T cell receptor beta chains from one sample in a study of STAT5B mutations in CD4+ large granular lymphocyte leukemia. Profiled with immunoSEQ multiplex PCR; TCRdb holds only in-frame clones, not every one. The sample lists fewer than 40,000 clones, over 60% occurring once. Sequencing input: CD4+ T cells from blood buffy coats. These receptors were obtained from a human donor in good health. CDR3s include the opening cysteine and the closing phenylalanine or tryptophan. A D gene is named only where the DNA matches it firmly. The size of a clone is reported for some rows only, either as once, few or many, or as a class for expanded clones.

>TRBV11-1|TRBJ1-1|NA|TRBD1
CASSFCVPRTGVTEAFF
TGTGCCAGCAGCTTTTGTGTTCCCAGGACAGGGGTTACTGAAGCTTTCTTT
>TRBV2|TRBJ1-1|NA|NA
CASGGNTEAFF
TGTGCCAGCGGCGGGAACACTGAAGCTTTCTTT
>TRBV9|TRBJ1-1|NA|NA
CASSPIRSEAFF
TGTGCCAGCAGCCCTATTCGGTCTGAAGCTTTCTTT
>TRBV7-7|TRBJ2-7|NA|TRBD1
CASSTGQGSYEQYF
TGTGCCAGCAGCACCGGACAGGGCTCCTACGAGCAGTACTTC
>TRBV19|TRBJ1-1|NA|NA
CASILTPTGNTEAFF
TGTGCCAGTATTCTGACACCCACAGGGAACACTGAAGCTTTCTTT
>TRBV2|TRBJ2-7|NA|NA
CASTRFGDEQYF
TGTGCCAGCACCAGGTTTGGCGACGAGCAGTACTTC
>TRBV4-2|TRBJ2-1|once|NA
CASSQDRAAGSGYNEQFF
TGTGCCAGCAGCCAAGATCGGGCAGCGGGCAGCGGTTACAATGAGCAGTTCTTC
>TRBV5-4|TRBJ2-1|NA|TRBD2
CASSLAGGGNEQFF
TGTGCCAGCAGCTTGGCGGGGGGGGGCAATGAGCAGTTCTTC
>TRBV16|TRBJ2-7|few|NA
CASSQSRDTYEQYF
TGTGCCAGCAGCCAGTCCAGGGACACCTACGAGCAGTACTTC
>TRBV10-2|TRBJ1-2|once|NA
CASSQGTAAGYGYTF
TGCGCCAGCAGCCAGGGGACGGCCGCTGGCTATGGCTACACCTTC
>TRBV2|TRBJ1-2|once|TRBD1
CASRTGQGSYGYTF
TGTGCCAGCAGAACCGGACAGGGGAGCTATGGCTACACCTTC
>TRBV5-1|TRBJ2-7|NA|NA
CASSDHRGLSYEQYF
TGCGCCAGCAGCGACCACCGGGGCCTCTCCTACGAGCAGTACTTC
>TRBV29-1|TRBJ2-4|NA|NA
CSVGLAKNIQYF
TGCAGCGTTGGACTAGCCAAAAACATTCAGTACTTC
>TRBV2|TRBJ1-6|few|TRBD1
CASRPDRGRRYRSPLHF
TGTGCCAGCAGGCCCGACAGGGGGCGTCGCTATAGGTCACCCCTCCACTTT
>TRBV5-6|TRBJ1-2|few|NA
CASSLTPNYGYTF
TGTGCCAGCAGCTTGACACCCAACTATGGCTACACCTTC
>TRBV18|TRBJ1-5|few|NA
CASSRGEGNQPQHF
TGTGCCAGCTCACGTGGGGAAGGCAATCAGCCCCAGCATTTT
>TRBV2|TRBJ1-1|NA|NA
CASSEVRVRGEAFF
TGTGCCAGCAGTGAGGTCAGGGTTCGAGGAGAAGCTTTCTTT
>TRBV30|TRBJ1-4|NA|NA
CAWSGQFNEKLFF
TGTGCCTGGAGCGGACAGTTTAATGAAAAACTGTTTTTT
>TRBV29-1|TRBJ2-7|few|NA
CSVGRGSASYEQYF
TGCAGCGTTGGGCGGGGCTCGGCATCCTACGAGCAGTACTTC